Following are 5 T cell receptor beta chains from one sample sequenced in a study of vaccination effects on CD4 cells after COVID-19. No antigen is known for these receptors. Prior to sequencing, the ViraFEST assay stimulated PBMC with viral peptide pools, which expanded the antigen-specific CD4+ T cells. After roughly 11 days in culture, the CD4+ T cells were isolated. Prior SARS-CoV-2 infection was absent in the vaccine recipients, as shown by negative nucleocapsid antibodies. Libraries were prepared by immunoSEQ multiplex PCR; TCRdb keeps only in-frame clonotypes and omits some of them. Of about 43,000 clones listed, roughly 79% are singletons. The specimen comprised CD4+ T cells from PBMCs cultured with SARS-CoV-2 spike peptides, sampled before COVID-19 vaccination. The receptors stem from a human donor who received a COVID-19 vaccine.

The V call is TRBV7-8, the J call TRBJ2-1, with D hard to call. The CDR3 sequence is 13 residues long. Germline CDR1 SGHVS, CDR2 FQNEAQ. With 0 bases removed from V and 7 bases from J, the gap between germline ends came to 7 bases. In DNA form, the CDR3 reads TGTGCCAGCAGCTTAGCCCATGGAAATGAGCAGTTCTTC. This encodes CASSLAHGNEQFF.

The chain combines TRBV18 with TRBJ2-5; weak D call: TRBD2 (5 bases). The CDR3 sequence is 13 residues long. Germline V gives CDR1 KGHSH, CDR2 LQKENI. Deletions cut 6 bases from V and 5 bases from J, with 13 bases between. In nucleotides, the CDR3 is TGTGCCAGCTCCCCCGGGCGCGGGGAGACCCAGTACTTC. This gives the protein CASSPGRGETQYF.

J is TRBJ1-1 and V is TRBV5-1; possibly TRBD1 for D (6 bases). Germline V gene data show CDR1 as SGHRS and CDR2 as YFSETQ. V was pared by 0 bases and J by 7 bases, with 16 bases between. The CDR3 has 15 amino acids. The CDR3 region is CASSLGRGGNVEAFF. CDR3 bases: TGCGCCAGCAGCTTGGGTAGGGGGGGGAATGTTGAAGCTTTCTTT. Complete variable domain (other parts from reference TRBV5-1 and TRBJ1-1): KAGVTQTPRYLIKTRGQQVTLSCSPISGHRSVSWYQQTPGQGLQFLFEYFSETQRNKGNFPGRFSGRQFSNSRSEMNVSTLELGDSALYLCASSLGRGGNVEAFFGQGTRLTVV.

The chain has TRBV5-8 and TRBJ1-2; possibly TRBD1 for D (5 bases). The CDR3 runs to 13 residues. Trimming pared 2 bases from V and 1 base from J, leaving 6 bases between. Germline V CDR1 and CDR2: SGHTS, YDEGEE. CDR3 region: CASSFDSNYGYTF. CDR3 DNA: TGTGCCAGCAGCTTCGACAGTAACTATGGCTACACCTTC.

The chain uses TRBV11-3 and TRBJ2-7; 12 bases match TRBD1. V lost 3 bases to trimming and J lost 7 bases; unmatched junction nucleotides: 7. CDR1 is SGHNT and CDR2 is YENEEA in the germline V gene. The CDR3 totals 15 residues. In DNA form, the CDR3 reads TGTGCCAGCAGCTTCGGGACAGGGGGCCGAAGGGAGCAGTACGTC. This gives the protein CASSFGTGGRREQYV.